These 10 T cell receptor beta chains were sequenced from one sample in a study of regulatory T cells in long-lasting Graves disease. As to time point: newly diagnosed GD, antithyroid drugs for less than 3 months. PBMC RNA served as the TCR library source. In building TCR beta libraries, iRepertoire HTBI primers were used together with Arm-PCR of CDR3 regions. MiXCR was run by TCRdb on the multiplex PCR reads, yielding one entry per CDR3 protein. In the table there are 390,000 or so distinct CDR3 sequences, about 10% of which are singletons. These same records also appear under a second study, on T cells in Graves' hyperthyroidism and ophthalmopathy.

Sequences were derived from peripheral blood mononuclear cells (PBMCs), sampled at new diagnosis, from a patient treated with antithyroid drugs. All receptors come from a woman younger than 35 with Graves disease.

This clonotype appeared many times. The chain has TRBV20-1 and TRBJ2-3; TRBD2 agrees at 12 bases. This CDR3 contains 17 residues. With 2 bases clipped from V and 3 bases from J, the junction kept 9 bases outside the gene matches. Germline CDR1 and CDR2: DFQATT and SNEGSKA (reference sequence). For the CDR3, the DNA is TGCAGTGCTAGATTCTGGACTAGCGGGACGGGAACAGATACGCAGTATTTT. This codes for CSARFWTSGTGTDTQYF.

This clonotype occurred once. This sequence joins TRBV20-1 and TRBJ2-3, with 13 positions matching TRBD2. CDR1 and CDR2 from the germline V gene are DFQATT and SNEGSKA (reference sequence). This CDR3 has 19 residues. The V gene end was trimmed by 4 bases and the J gene end by 1 base; junction bases not matched to a gene: 14. CDR3 sequence (DNA): TGCAGTGCTACCTGGACTAGCGGGAGAAACATGTTGGGCACAGATACGCAGTATTTT. Protein product: CSATWTSGRNMLGTDTQYF.

This clonotype was found many times. The chain combines TRBV11-2 with TRBJ2-5; 10 bases map to TRBD2. V was clipped by 0 bases and J by 1 base; unmatched bases: 5. The germline gives CDR1 SGHAT, CDR2 FQNNGV. The CDR3 totals 17 residues. The CDR3 protein is CASSLELRTSGQETQYF. In DNA, the CDR3 is TGTGCCAGCAGCTTAGAACTTCGGACTAGCGGCCAAGAGACCCAGTACTTC.

This clonotype has a count of ten or more. The chain recombines TRBV4-3 with TRBJ2-7; TRBD1 might be the D (6 bases). V lost 2 bases to trimming and J lost 3 bases, with 14 bases between them. This CDR3 spans 15 amino acids. Germline CDR1 is LGHNA and CDR2 is YSLEER. CDR3 region: CASSQNIGQYYEQYF. The CDR3 DNA reads as TGCGCCAGCAGCCAAAACATCGGACAGTACTACGAGCAGTACTTC.

The rearrangement joins TRBV7-9 to TRBJ2-2; 10 bases are a match to TRBD1. The V segment lost 2 bases and the J segment 1 base; nucleotides outside the gene matches: 1. Germline V gives CDR1 SEHNR, CDR2 FQNEAQ (reference sequence). The length of the CDR3 is 16 residues. The CDR3 spells CASSLRDRGNTGELFF. The CDR3 nucleotides are TGTGCCAGCAGCTTAAGGGACAGGGGGAACACCGGGGAGCTGTTTTTT. The full variable domain, rest sourced from reference TRBV7-9 and TRBJ2-2, is DTGVSQNPRHKITKRGQNVTFRCDPISEHNRLYWYRQTLGQGPEFLTYFQNEAQLEKSRLLSDRFSAERPKGSFSTLEIQRTEQGDSAMYLCASSLRDRGNTGELFFGEGSRLTVL.

Ten or more counts support this clonotype. The CDR3 DNA reads as TGTGCCAGCAGGCTCCGACTAGCCCCCACAGATACGCAGTATTTT. Amino acid sequence: CASRLRLAPTDTQYF. The gene calls are TRBV2 and TRBJ2-3; 7 bases match TRBD2. Germline CDR1 reads SNHLY; CDR2 reads FYNNEI. The CDR3 loop spans 15 amino acids. Unmatched junction bases numbered 8, after V lost 6 bases and J lost 2 bases.

The chain employs TRBV4-1 and TRBJ1-2; D is possibly TRBD1 (6 bases). This CDR3 spans 16 amino acids. The germline V gene has CDR1 MGHRA and CDR2 YSYEKL. Trimming left V 4 bases short and J 4 bases short, with 19 bases between. The CDR3 coding sequence is TGCGCCAGCAGCCCTTTCGGCCGTCAGGGGATCTATGGCTACACCTTC. It specifies CASSPFGRQGIYGYTF.

Remarks on this clonotype: It may be a read error: a sequence one base away is much more abundant. The V call is TRBV7-3, the J call TRBJ1-1; perhaps TRBD1 as D (5 bases). From germline, CDR1 is SGHTA and CDR2 FQGTGA. Between the trimmed V and J ends, which lost 5 bases and 1 base, there was a span of 17 bases. The CDR3 has 16 amino acids. CDR3 DNA sequence: TGTGCCAGCAGCCAGGGCTCTCGCTGGGGGAACACTGAAGCTTTCTTT. It encodes CASSQGSRWGNTEAFF.

This clonotype has a count of ten or more. The V and J genes are TRBV6-5 and TRBJ2-1; 8 bases line up with TRBD2. CDR3 length: 17 amino acids. The V and J ends lost 0 bases and 3 bases, in that order; junction bases with no gene match: 7. Germline CDR1 MNHEY, CDR2 SVGAGI. Here the CDR3 DNA reads TGTGCCAGCAGTTACTCGTACCGGGGGGGACACTACAATGAGCAGTTCTTC. Its translation: CASSYSYRGGHYNEQFF.

This clonotype has ten or more counts. This chain joins TRBV24-1 and TRBJ1-1; unclear D gene. V was clipped by 4 bases and J by 7 bases, with 12 bases between them. Looked up from germline, CDR1 is KGHDR and CDR2 is SFDVKD. CDR3 length: 13 residues. DNA for the CDR3: TGTGCCACCAGTGACCCCGGAAGAGATGAAGCTTTCTTT. This sequence encodes CATSDPGRDEAFF.